The text below deals with one T cell receptor (beta chain). Its recognized antigen is unknown. It has no much larger one-base neighbor in the sample; base qualities were not kept. RNA was extracted using the RNeasy kit, and roughly 0.5 to 1 ug of the RNA was reverse transcribed with random hexamers. TCR beta CDR3 regions were amplified with the immunoSEQ multiplex PCR assay covering 54 Vbeta and 13 Jbeta segments. PCR amplification bias was corrected using a synthetic template baseline for primer optimization and computational correction. In the original analysis: Reads were assigned to V, D and J genes according to IMGT and analyzed in immunoSEQ Analyzer, with only productive sequences retained. Clonality was computed as one minus Shannon entropy normalized by log2 of the number of productive unique sequences. For each patient and control, public and private clones were evaluated within the 100 most prevalent clones. Clones were defined as Susac-specific if absent from the healthy and MS cohorts, from over a thousand published viral clones and from other ImmuneACCESS disease sequences. The raw public data were reprocessed by TCRdb itself: fastp quality trimming at Q25, MiXCR clonotype calling, in-frame beta chains only. Each CDR3 protein gets just one entry, which takes the most common genes and DNA from the rows behind it. The authors' filters were not applied to this entry. The sample yields around 110,000 distinct CDR3 sequences; around 94% were counted once. The leading ten clones occupy 0.28% of the sample.

High-throughput TCR beta sequencing profiled peripheral blood CD8+ and CD4+ T cells from healthy donors, Susac syndrome patients and multiple sclerosis patients. Susac syndrome patients met recently defined diagnostic criteria for definite or probable disease. Bulk CD8+ and CD4+ T cells were purified magnetically by negative isolation, whereas CD8+ TEMRA cells were enriched by FACS. Blood was collected in EDTA tubes and processed within 24 hours, with PBMCs isolated through density gradient centrifugation. PBMCs intended for TCR sequencing were cryopreserved in liquid nitrogen and thawed later in a water bath at 37 degrees C. A purity of at least 90% was achieved for sorted or isolated CD4+, CD8+ and CD8+ TEMRA cells. This specimen belongs to a study of CD8 T cells in Susac syndrome (dated by TCRdb to between 2018 and 2021). With regard to the full study: Of the Susac syndrome patients who were sequenced, about 6 had clinically active disease and roughly eight were in clinical remission. At blood withdrawal, Susac syndrome patients were either therapy-naive, taking corticosteroids (in some cases with IVIg as well), or taking IVIg alone. The study compared CD8+ T cell repertoire clonality among about a dozen healthy donors, roughly 14 Susac syndrome patients and about 16 multiple sclerosis patients. Whether CD8+ T cell activation and differentiation in Susac syndrome was antigen driven was tested using repertoire sequencing.

Findings and caveats that apply to the study as a whole: CD8+ repertoires in Susac syndrome showed clonal expansion, which was highest in CD8+ TEMRA cells and was greater in clinically active patients than in remitting patients. Some 15 and five Susac-specific public clones were found in the total CD8+ and CD8+ TEMRA repertoires, respectively. The number of individuals in the TCR sequencing and HLA analysis was acknowledged as relatively small.

Inclusive of the bounding cysteine and phenylalanine, the CDR3 is 18 residues long. Of all the DNA, just the CDR3 is kept, 54 bases in frame from base 1. V is trimmed back by 0 bases and J by 2 bases, and the junction contains 9 bases that no gene match accounts for. The germline V gene provides CDR1 KGHDR and CDR2 SFDVKD. This sequence originates from a human donor with Susac syndrome. The sequence links TRBV24-1 to TRBJ2-5, and TRBD1 aligns with 9 junction nucleotides. The specimen sequenced was CD8+ T cells from PBMCs. This receptor has the CDR3 CATSDLHFRTGVQETQYF. The DNA sequence is given as TGTGCCACCAGTGATTTGCACTTCCGGACAGGGGTGCAAGAGACCCAGTACTTC.